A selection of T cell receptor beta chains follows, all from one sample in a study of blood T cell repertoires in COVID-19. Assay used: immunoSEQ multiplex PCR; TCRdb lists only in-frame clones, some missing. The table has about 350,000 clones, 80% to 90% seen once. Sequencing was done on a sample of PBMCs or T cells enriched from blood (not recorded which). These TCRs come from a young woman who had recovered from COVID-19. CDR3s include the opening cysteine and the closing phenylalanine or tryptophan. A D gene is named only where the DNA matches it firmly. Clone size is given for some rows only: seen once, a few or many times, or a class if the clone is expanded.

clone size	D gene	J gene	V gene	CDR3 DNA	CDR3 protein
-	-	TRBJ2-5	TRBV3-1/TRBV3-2	TGTGCCAGCAGCCAAGAAGTGAGGGAAGAGACCCAGTACTTC	CASSQEVREETQYF
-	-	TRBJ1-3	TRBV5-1	TGCGCCAGTGGGGCCCGAATTGGGGGCCCTTCTGGAAACACCATATATTTT	CASGARIGGPSGNTIYF
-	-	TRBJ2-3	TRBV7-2	TGTGCCAGCAGCCTCCAAGCGGGCTACACAGATACGCAGTATTTT	CASSLQAGYTDTQYF
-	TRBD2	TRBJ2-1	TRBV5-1	TGCGCCAGCAGCTTGTGGACTAGCGGGGGGCCAACTTACAATGAGCAGTTCTTC	CASSLWTSGGPTYNEQFF
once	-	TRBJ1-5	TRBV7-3	TGTGCCAGCACCCTAACCCTCCAGGGCAATCAGCCCCAGCATTTT	CASTLTLQGNQPQHF
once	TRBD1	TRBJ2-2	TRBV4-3	TGCGCCAGCAGCCCCGATCACAGGGGGAGCACCGGGGAGCTGTTTTTT	CASSPDHRGSTGELFF
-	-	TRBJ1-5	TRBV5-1	TGCGCCAGCAGCCTGACAGGTTCCGGCAATCAGCCCCAGCATTTT	CASSLTGSGNQPQHF
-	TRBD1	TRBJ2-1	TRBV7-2	TGTGCCAGCAGCCATGGACAGGGTACCTACAATGAGCAGTTCTTC	CASSHGQGTYNEQFF
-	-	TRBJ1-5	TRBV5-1	TGCGCCAGCAGCCCCACGGACAGCAACAATCAGCCCCAGCATTTT	CASSPTDSNNQPQHF
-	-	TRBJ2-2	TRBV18	TGTGCCAGCTCACCAGGTGACATTTACACCGGGGAGCTGTTTTTT	CASSPGDIYTGELFF
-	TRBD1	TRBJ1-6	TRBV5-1	TGCGCCAGCAGCTCCGGACAGGGAAGCGGATCACCCCTCCACTTT	CASSSGQGSGSPLHF